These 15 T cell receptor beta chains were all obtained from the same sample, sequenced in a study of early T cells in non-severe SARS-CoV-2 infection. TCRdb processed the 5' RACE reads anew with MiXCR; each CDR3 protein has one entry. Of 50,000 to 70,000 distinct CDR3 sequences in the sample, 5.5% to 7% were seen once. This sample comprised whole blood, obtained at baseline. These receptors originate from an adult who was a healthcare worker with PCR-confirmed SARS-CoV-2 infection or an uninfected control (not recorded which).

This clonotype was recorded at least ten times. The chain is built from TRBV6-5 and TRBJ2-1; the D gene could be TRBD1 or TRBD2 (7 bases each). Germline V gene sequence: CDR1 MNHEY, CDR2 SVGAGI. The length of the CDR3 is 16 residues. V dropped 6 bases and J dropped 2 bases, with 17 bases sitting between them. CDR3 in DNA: TGTGCCAGCAGCCCAACAGGGGCGGGGGCCTACAATGAGCAGTTCTTC. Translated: CASSPTGAGAYNEQFF.

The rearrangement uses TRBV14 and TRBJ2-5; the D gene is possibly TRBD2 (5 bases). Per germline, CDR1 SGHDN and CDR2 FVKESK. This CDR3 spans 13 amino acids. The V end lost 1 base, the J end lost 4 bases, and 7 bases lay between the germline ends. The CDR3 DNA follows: TGTGCCAGCAGCCAAGGACTACGAGAGACCCAGTACTTC. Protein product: CASSQGLRETQYF.

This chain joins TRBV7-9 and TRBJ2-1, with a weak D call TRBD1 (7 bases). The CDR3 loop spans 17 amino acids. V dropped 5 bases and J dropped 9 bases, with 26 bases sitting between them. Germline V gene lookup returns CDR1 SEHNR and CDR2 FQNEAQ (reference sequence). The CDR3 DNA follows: TGTGCCAGCAGCATAAGACAGGGAACTAGCCGGAGGGGTGAGCAGTTCTTC. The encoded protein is CASSIRQGTSRRGEQFF.

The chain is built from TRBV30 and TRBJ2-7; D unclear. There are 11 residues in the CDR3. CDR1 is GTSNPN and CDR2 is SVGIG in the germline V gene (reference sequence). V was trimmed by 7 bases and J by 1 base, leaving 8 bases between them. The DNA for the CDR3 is TGTGCCTCAGGAGTGTCCTACGAGCAGTACTTC. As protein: CASGVSYEQYF.

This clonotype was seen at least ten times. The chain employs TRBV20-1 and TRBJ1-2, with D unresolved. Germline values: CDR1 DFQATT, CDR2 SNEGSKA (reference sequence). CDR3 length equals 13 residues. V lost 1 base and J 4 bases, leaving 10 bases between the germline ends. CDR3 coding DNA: TGCAGTGCTAGAGTCATTGCAACCTATGGCTACACCTTC. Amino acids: CSARVIATYGYTF.

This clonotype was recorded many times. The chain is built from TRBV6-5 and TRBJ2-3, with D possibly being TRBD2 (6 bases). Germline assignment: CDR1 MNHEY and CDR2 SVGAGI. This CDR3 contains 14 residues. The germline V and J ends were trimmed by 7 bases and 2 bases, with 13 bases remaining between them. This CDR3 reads CASMGGPYTDTQYF. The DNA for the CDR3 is TGTGCCAGCATGGGGGGACCTTACACAGATACGCAGTATTTT.

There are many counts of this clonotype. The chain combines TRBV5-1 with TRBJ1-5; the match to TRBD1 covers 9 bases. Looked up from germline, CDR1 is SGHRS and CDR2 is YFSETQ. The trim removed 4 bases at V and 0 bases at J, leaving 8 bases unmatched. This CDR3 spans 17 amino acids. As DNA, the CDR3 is TGCGCCAGCAGCCCCGGGACAGGGATCTATAGCAATCAGCCCCAGCATTTT. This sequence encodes CASSPGTGIYSNQPQHF.

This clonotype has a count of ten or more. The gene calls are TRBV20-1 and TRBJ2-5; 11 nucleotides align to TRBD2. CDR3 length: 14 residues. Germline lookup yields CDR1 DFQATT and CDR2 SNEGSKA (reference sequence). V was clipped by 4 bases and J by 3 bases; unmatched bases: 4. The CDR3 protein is CSATETSGEETQYF. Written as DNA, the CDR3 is TGCAGTGCTACCGAGACTAGCGGGGAAGAGACCCAGTACTTC.

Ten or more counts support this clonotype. The CDR3 protein is CASSADVTYGYTF. Here the CDR3 DNA reads TGTGCCAGCAGCGCCGACGTTACCTATGGCTACACCTTC. The V call is TRBV7-9, the J call TRBJ1-2; D remains ambiguous. Germline CDR1 SEHNR, CDR2 FQNEAQ (reference sequence). Trimming pared 5 bases from V and 4 bases from J, leaving 11 bases between. This CDR3 has 13 residues.

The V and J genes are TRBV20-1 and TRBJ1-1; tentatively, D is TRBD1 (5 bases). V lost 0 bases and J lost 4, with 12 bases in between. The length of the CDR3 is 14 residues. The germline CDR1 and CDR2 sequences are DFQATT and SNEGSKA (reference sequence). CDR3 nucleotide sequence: TGCAGTGCTAGAGACACCGGCAGGGCCACTGAAGCTTTCTTT. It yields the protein CSARDTGRATEAFF.

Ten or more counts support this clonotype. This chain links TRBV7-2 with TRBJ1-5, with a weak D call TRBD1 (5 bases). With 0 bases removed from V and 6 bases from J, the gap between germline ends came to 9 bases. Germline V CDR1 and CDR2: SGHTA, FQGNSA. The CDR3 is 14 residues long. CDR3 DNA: TGTGCCAGCAGCTTAGCCGGGGCCCCTCAGCCCCAGCATTTT. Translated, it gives CASSLAGAPQPQHF.

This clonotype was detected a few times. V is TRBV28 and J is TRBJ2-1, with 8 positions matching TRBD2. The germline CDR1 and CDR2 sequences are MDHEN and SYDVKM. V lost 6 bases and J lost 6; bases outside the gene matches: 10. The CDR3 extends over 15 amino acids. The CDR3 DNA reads TGTGCCAGCAGAGCCGGGAGGGCCTTTGGCAATGAGCAGTTCTTC. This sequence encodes CASRAGRAFGNEQFF.

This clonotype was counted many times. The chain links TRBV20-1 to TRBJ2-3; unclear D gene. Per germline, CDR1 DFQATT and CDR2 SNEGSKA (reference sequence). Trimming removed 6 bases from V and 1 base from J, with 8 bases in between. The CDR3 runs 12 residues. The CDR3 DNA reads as TGCAGTGCCCAAGGAGGCACAGATACGCAGTATTTT. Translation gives CSAQGGTDTQYF.

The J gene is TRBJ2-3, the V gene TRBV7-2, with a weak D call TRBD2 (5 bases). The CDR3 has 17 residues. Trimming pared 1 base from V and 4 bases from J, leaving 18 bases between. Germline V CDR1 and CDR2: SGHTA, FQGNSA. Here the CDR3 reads CASSLVGAFPTPDTQYF. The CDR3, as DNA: TGTGCCAGCAGCTTAGTGGGAGCGTTCCCCACGCCAGATACGCAGTATTTT.

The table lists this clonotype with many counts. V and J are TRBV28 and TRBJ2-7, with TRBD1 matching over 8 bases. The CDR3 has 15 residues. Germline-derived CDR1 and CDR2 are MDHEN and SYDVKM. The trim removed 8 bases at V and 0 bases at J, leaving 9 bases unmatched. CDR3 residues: CASLGQGVGSYEQYF. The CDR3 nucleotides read TGTGCCAGCCTTGGACAGGGAGTAGGCTCCTACGAGCAGTACTTC.